This passage covers 13 T cell receptor beta chains from one sample sequenced in a study of CD8 T cells in ankylosing spondylitis. One entry per CDR3 protein, called by TCRdb with MiXCR from the 5' RACE reads. The sample lists about 130,000 distinct CDR3 sequences, approximately 6.8% occurring once. Source material: blood, either unsorted or a sorted T cell fraction (not recorded which). The receptor source for this set is a male donor with ankylosing spondylitis or in good health (not recorded which).

This clonotype was found many times. This rearrangement joins TRBV15 to TRBJ2-3; D not certain. V was pared by 0 bases and J by 4 bases, with 11 bases between. The germline V gene encodes CDR1 LNHNV and CDR2 YYDKDF (reference sequence). This CDR3 is 15 amino acids long. In DNA, the CDR3 is TGTGCCACCAGCAGAGATTTGAGAGAAGCAGATACGCAGTATTTT. Translating gives CATSRDLREADTQYF.

This clonotype was seen ten or more times. The V call is TRBV5-1, the J call TRBJ2-7; 8 positions match TRBD1. V lost 0 bases, J lost 4 bases, and 6 bases stayed unmatched. Germline lookup yields CDR1 SGHRS and CDR2 YFSETQ. The CDR3 extends over 15 amino acids. CDR3 bases: TGCGCCAGCAGCTTGGAGACAGGGGACAATTACGAGCAGTACTTC. Protein product: CASSLETGDNYEQYF.

This clonotype has at least ten counts. The chain combines TRBV10-3 with TRBJ1-5; D gene ambiguous. The CDR3 contains 13 residues. Germline-derived CDR1 and CDR2 are ENHRY and SYGVKD. V was cut by 9 bases and J by 2 bases, with 11 bases left in between. CDR3 amino acids: CAISREGNQPQHF. As DNA, the CDR3 is TGTGCCATTTCCCGGGAAGGCAATCAGCCCCAGCATTTT.

This clonotype was counted at least ten times. J is TRBJ2-1 and V is TRBV20-1; TRBD2 is a possible D gene (6 bases). The V gene lost 4 bases and the J gene lost 3 bases, with 13 bases spanning the gap. There are 14 residues in the CDR3. The germline V gene has CDR1 DFQATT and CDR2 SNEGSKA (reference sequence). As DNA, the CDR3 is TGCAGTGCTAATCCTAGCGCCCGCTACAATGAGCAGTTCTTC. Its translation: CSANPSARYNEQFF.

As for this clonotype: A much larger clone differs by one base, so this may be a read error. As the CDR3 is not closed by the conserved phenylalanine or tryptophan, this likely results from a read error. The chain carries TRBV29-1 and TRBJ2-6, with a tentative D call TRBD2 (6 bases). The CDR3 consists of 13 residues. From germline, CDR1 is SQVTM and CDR2 ANQGSEA. V shed 4 bases and J shed 2 bases, with 6 bases lying between them. CDR3 protein: CSVGRAGANVLTS. The CDR3 nucleotides are TGCAGCGTTGGGAGGGCTGGGGCCAACGTCCTGACTTCC.

This clonotype appeared many times. The chain uses TRBV7-2 and TRBJ2-1; no clear D gene. There are 15 residues in the CDR3. CDR1 is SGHTA, CDR2 FQGNSA, per germline. With 0 bases removed from V and 2 bases from J, the gap between germline ends came to 8 bases. CDR3 bases: TGTGCCAGCAGCTTAGCCGCCGGTACCTACAATGAGCAGTTCTTC. Its protein is CASSLAAGTYNEQFF.

This clonotype was counted at least ten times. This chain connects TRBV3-2 to TRBJ2-3; the tabulated D call, TRBD1, remains unverified against the DNA. TRBV3-2 represents a pseudogene. This CDR3 contains 19 residues. The DNA for the CDR3 is TGTGCCAGCAGCCCCCCCTTCCGGGACCCGGGGAGTTACACAGATACGCAGTATTTT. Residues: CASSPPFRDPGSYTDTQYF.

The sample holds many counts of this clonotype. The chain uses TRBV29-1 and TRBJ2-6; D uncertain. Trimming shortened V by 3 bases and J by 0 bases, and 6 bases separated the two germline ends. Germline-derived CDR1 and CDR2 are SQVTM and ANQGSEA. The CDR3 runs 14 residues. In DNA, the CDR3 is TGCAGCGTTGAGTTTAGCTCTGGGGCCAACGTCCTGACTTTC. Its protein is CSVEFSSGANVLTF.

This clonotype appeared many times. V and J are TRBV7-2 and TRBJ2-1, with TRBD1 identical over 8 bases. Germline CDR1 is SGHTA and CDR2 is FQGNSA. The ends lost 1 base at V and 3 bases at J; junction bases unmatched: 2. CDR3 length: 15 amino acids. CDR3 coding DNA: TGTGCCAGCAGCTTAGGGGACAGGCTCTACAATGAGCAGTTCTTC. Encoded protein: CASSLGDRLYNEQFF.

This clonotype was recorded at least ten times. The rearrangement joins TRBV11-3 to TRBJ2-1; no reliable D call. Trimming removed 1 base from V and 7 bases from J, with 11 bases in between. CDR3 length: 14 amino acids. Germline V gene data show CDR1 as SGHNT and CDR2 as YENEEA. The CDR3 region is CASSLGPTLNEQFF. The CDR3 coding sequence is TGTGCCAGCAGCTTAGGGCCCACTTTGAATGAGCAGTTCTTC.

For this clonotype: One base away lies a much larger clone, so this may be a sequencing read error. V and J are TRBV3-1 and TRBJ2-5; TRBD2 matches 8 bases. V shed 7 bases, J shed 2 bases, and the junction held 15 bases outside the gene matches. This CDR3 region has 17 residues. The germline CDR1 and CDR2 sequences are LGHDT and YNNKEL (reference sequence). The DNA of the CDR3 is TGTGCCAGCACCCAGACACTAGCGGCATCATTTCAAGAGACCCAGTACTTC. Protein: CASTQTLAASFQETQYF.

The rearrangement joins TRBV3-1 to TRBJ2-7; 10 nucleotides align to TRBD2. V shed 10 bases, J shed 1 base, and the junction held 22 bases outside the gene matches. This CDR3 is 19 amino acids long. Germline V gene sequence: CDR1 LGHDT, CDR2 YNNKEL (reference sequence). The CDR3 loop is CATSQEGHPGLAQSYEQYF. CDR3 in DNA: TGTGCCACCTCCCAAGAGGGACACCCGGGACTAGCGCAATCCTACGAGCAGTACTTC.

Ten or more counts support this clonotype. The genes are TRBV5-1 and TRBJ2-7; 8 bases match TRBD1. CDR1 and CDR2 from the germline V gene are SGHRS and YFSETQ. The CDR3 has 14 amino acids. Trimming took 4 bases from V and 5 from J; bases not matched to a gene: 8. Here the CDR3 DNA reads TGCGCCAGCAGCCCGGACAGGGCGTTCAACGAGCAGTACTTC. This gives the protein CASSPDRAFNEQYF.